This TCR beta chain was identified during a study of identical twins. All donors comprised healthy Caucasians. Germline trimming cut 5 bases from V and 9 bases from J; bases unmatched to any gene: 5. The CDR3 is made up of 13 amino acids. Looked up from germline, CDR1 is SGHTA and CDR2 is FQGNSA. Only a few counts were recorded for this clonotype. TCRdb reanalysed the 5' RACE reads using MiXCR and keeps one entry per CDR3 protein. Here the sample spans 450,000 or so distinct CDR3 sequences, around an eighth being singletons. These data were also reused for a study on yellow fever vaccine responses in identical twins.

The source material was CD4+ T cells sorted from blood. This chain connects TRBV7-2 to TRBJ2-1; 9 nucleotides align to TRBD1. The origin of this receptor is a woman between 18 and 29 years old in good health. Here the CDR3 DNA reads TGTGCCAGCAGCACCACAGGGGGCGGTGAGCAGTTCTTC. Amino acid sequence: CASSTTGGGEQFF.